This T cell receptor (beta chain) was obtained from a study of CD8+CD57+ T cells in acquired aplastic anemia. Selection for sequencing was limited to patients who had shown CD8+CD57+ cell expansion by flow cytometry. The sample holds many counts of this clonotype. Profiling of TCR beta VDJ combinations and CDR3 sequences used genomic DNA as template. TCRdb itself ran the reads through MiXCR, one entry per CDR3 protein. The profile shows some 170,000 distinct CDR3 sequences, 40% to 55% of them singletons. The CDR3 is made up of 17 amino acids. Germline CDR1 and CDR2: SGDLS and YYNGEE. With V trimmed by 1 base and J by 1 base, 7 bases remained unmatched.

The rearrangement joins TRBV9 to TRBJ1-3; 8 nucleotides line up with TRBD1. The sample was sorted CD4+, CD8+, or CD8+CD57+ T cells (not recorded which) from PBMCs. The TCR was taken from a human donor with aplastic anemia. The CDR3 reads CASSVHARTGSGNTIYF. CDR3 nucleotides: TGTGCCAGCAGCGTACACGCCAGGACAGGGTCTGGAAACACCATATATTTT.